The 15 T cell receptor beta chains below come from one sample, sequenced in a study of T cell changes during pregnancy in multiple sclerosis (dated by TCRdb to between 2018 and 2021). Library generation was performed with the immunoSEQ multiplex PCR assay. TCRdb provides this immuneACCESS table in a form limited to in-frame rearrangements. Some clones are lacking; in checked studies, under half of them reflect an unresolved V gene, and why the rest are absent is not known. Across this sample there are about 56,000 clones, with 90% seen only once. 2.2% of the sample rests with the top ten. Specimen: peripheral blood, collected in the first trimester of pregnancy. Every receptor here comes from a female donor in good health, enrolled as a control in a pregnancy study.

The chain employs TRBV5-8 and TRBJ2-7, with 9 bases that match TRBD1. With 7 bases clipped from V and 6 bases from J, the junction kept 11 bases outside the gene matches. The V gene's germline CDR1 is SGHTS and CDR2 YDEGEE. This CDR3 comprises 14 residues. The CDR3 bases are TGTGCCAGCTGGACCGGGACAGGGAGCCTCGAGCAGTACTTC. This sequence encodes CASWTGTGSLEQYF.

This chain joins TRBV19 and TRBJ2-7, with 11 bases fitting TRBD1. There are 15 residues in the CDR3. V was clipped by 5 bases and J by 3 bases; unmatched bases: 6. CDR1 and CDR2 from the germline V gene are LNHDA and SQIVND (reference sequence). CDR3 DNA sequence: TGTGCCAGTAGTCCGGACAGGGGGCTGGTCTACGAGCAGTACTTC. Residues: CASSPDRGLVYEQYF.

The V gene is TRBV18, the J gene TRBJ1-3, with D unresolved. Germline loops: CDR1 KGHSH, CDR2 LQKENI. The CDR3 has 16 amino acids. V gave up 2 bases and J gave up 0 bases, with 11 bases separating them. This CDR3 reads CASSPFDGSSGNTIYF. In DNA form, the CDR3 reads TGTGCCAGCTCACCATTTGACGGGAGCTCTGGAAACACCATATATTTT.

V usage is TRBV7-9 and J usage is TRBJ1-5, with 8 positions matching TRBD1. The V gene's germline CDR1 is SEHNR and CDR2 FQNEAQ (reference sequence). The V gene end was trimmed by 5 bases and the J gene end by 6 bases; junction bases not matched to a gene: 6. The CDR3 runs 14 residues. The CDR3 protein is CASSLGQGGQPQHF. As DNA, the CDR3 is TGTGCCAGCAGCCTCGGACAGGGCGGTCAGCCCCAGCATTTT.

DNA of the CDR3: TGTGCCAGCAGTCAAAAGGCGGGTGAGCAGTTCTTC. Protein product: CASSQKAGEQFF. This chain joins TRBV7-9 and TRBJ2-1, with D possibly being TRBD2 (5 bases). This CDR3 contains 12 residues. Deletions cut 6 bases from V and 9 bases from J, with 12 bases between. CDR1 is SEHNR, CDR2 FQNEAQ, per germline (reference sequence).

V is TRBV28 and J is TRBJ2-5; D remains unclear. TRBJ2-7 matches the DNA end more closely, so the J call is doubtful. The CDR3 extends over 11 amino acids. Germline V gene sequence: CDR1 MDHEN, CDR2 SYDVKM. CDR3 nucleotide sequence: TGTGCCAGCAGTTTGGTTTACGAGCAGTACTTC. Residues: CASSLVYEQYF.

V is TRBV12-5 and J is TRBJ2-1; D may be TRBD2 (6 bases). V was cut by 7 bases and J by 2 bases, with 9 bases left in between. The CDR3 is made up of 13 amino acids. Looked up from germline, CDR1 is LGHNT and CDR2 is FRNRAP. CDR3 in amino acids: CASVRGAYNEQFF. CDR3 coding DNA: TGTGCTAGTGTGCGGGGAGCCTACAATGAGCAGTTCTTC.

The V and J genes are TRBV28 and TRBJ2-7; D remains unclear. The CDR3 runs to 13 residues. Germline V gene lookup returns CDR1 MDHEN and CDR2 SYDVKM. V lost 2 bases to trimming and J lost 6 bases, with 11 bases between them. The CDR3 coding sequence is TGTGCCAGCAGTTTACCCTCACTTAGCGAGCAGTACTTC. Its translation: CASSLPSLSEQYF.

The rearrangement links TRBV15 to TRBJ2-5; D not resolved. This CDR3 is 13 amino acids long. CDR1 and CDR2 (germline): LNHNV, YYDKDF (reference sequence). Trimming cost V 5 bases and J 0 bases, with 7 bases left between them. CDR3 region: CATSFRDQETQYF. The CDR3 DNA is TGTGCCACCAGCTTTCGTGACCAAGAGACCCAGTACTTC.

Notes on this clone: Other DNA sequences within the sample encode an identical CDR3. This chain connects TRBV9 to TRBJ2-5; 7 bases line up with TRBD1. Per germline, CDR1 SGDLS and CDR2 YYNGEE. This CDR3 has 14 residues. Unmatched junction bases numbered 4, after V lost 0 bases and J lost 5 bases. DNA of the CDR3: TGTGCCAGCAGCGTAGGAGGGGGCGGTGAGACCCAGTACTTC. It encodes CASSVGGGGETQYF.

This chain uses TRBV5-1 with TRBJ1-1; D perhaps matches TRBD1 (6 bases). Trimming removed 0 bases at V and 2 bases at J, with 20 bases between. Germline CDR1 reads SGHRS; CDR2 reads YFSETQ. This CDR3 spans 18 amino acids. The CDR3 sequence: CASSLAGVRQGLNTEAFF. For the CDR3, the DNA is TGCGCCAGCAGCTTGGCGGGTGTCCGGCAGGGGTTAAACACTGAAGCTTTCTTT.

V is TRBV30 and J is TRBJ1-6; no clear D gene. The CDR3 consists of 14 residues. Germline-derived CDR1 and CDR2 are GTSNPN and SVGIG (reference sequence). V lost 0 bases, J lost 9 bases, and 12 bases lay in between. This chain's CDR3 is CAWSVQPSSSPLHF. The DNA of the CDR3 is TGTGCCTGGAGTGTACAACCCAGTTCTTCACCCCTCCACTTT.

This chain uses TRBV7-8 with TRBJ1-2; TRBD1 agrees at 7 bases. Trimming took 3 bases from V and 4 from J; bases not matched to a gene: 2. The CDR3 spans 13 residues. Germline V gene data show CDR1 as SGHVS and CDR2 as FQNEAQ. The CDR3 DNA reads TGTGCCAGCAGCTTGCGGACAGGCTATGGCTACACCTTC. It is translated as CASSLRTGYGYTF.

This chain uses TRBV10-3 with TRBJ2-3; D possibly uses TRBD1 or TRBD2 (6 bases each). CDR1 and CDR2 (germline): ENHRY, SYGVKD. There are 10 residues in the CDR3. The CDR3 DNA follows: TGTGGGGGGGCTACAGATACGCAGTATTTT. Residues: CGGATDTQYF.

The chain combines TRBV9 with TRBJ2-6; 7 positions match TRBD2. After removal of 3 bases from V and 1 base from J, the junction contained 10 bases not matched to a gene. Per germline, CDR1 SGDLS and CDR2 YYNGEE. The CDR3 is 18 residues long. The CDR3 protein is CASSGHGAGESGANVLTF. The CDR3 region has the DNA TGTGCCAGCAGCGGCCACGGTGCGGGGGAATCTGGGGCCAACGTCCTGACTTTC.